This T cell receptor beta chain was documented in a study of cytomegalovirus exposure and HLA in healthy donors. PCR involved 60 Vbeta and 13 Jbeta primers. Method: immunoSEQ multiplex PCR; TCRdb's copy keeps in-frame clones and lacks some. Among about 140,000 clones, around 77% were seen once, and the ten largest hold 2% to 2.5%. With 3 bases clipped from V and 2 bases from J, the junction kept 6 bases outside the gene matches. The CDR3 sequence is 15 residues long. Germline CDR1 and CDR2: SEHNR and FQNEAQ (reference sequence). The TCR comes from a man aged 25 to 45 in good health and CMV-seronegative. V and J are TRBV7-9 and TRBJ2-7, with 8 bases fitting TRBD1. What was sequenced was PBMCs. In DNA form, the CDR3 reads TGTGCCAGCAGCTTCGAGGGGACAGGAACCTACGAGCAGTACTTC. Amino acids: CASSFEGTGTYEQYF. The full variable domain, its missing parts supplied by reference TRBV7-9 and TRBJ2-7, is DTGVSQNPRHKITKRGQNVTFRCDPISEHNRLYWYRQTLGQGPEFLTYFQNEAQLEKSRLLSDRFSAERPKGSFSTLEIQRTEQGDSAMYLCASSFEGTGTYEQYFGPGTRLTVT.